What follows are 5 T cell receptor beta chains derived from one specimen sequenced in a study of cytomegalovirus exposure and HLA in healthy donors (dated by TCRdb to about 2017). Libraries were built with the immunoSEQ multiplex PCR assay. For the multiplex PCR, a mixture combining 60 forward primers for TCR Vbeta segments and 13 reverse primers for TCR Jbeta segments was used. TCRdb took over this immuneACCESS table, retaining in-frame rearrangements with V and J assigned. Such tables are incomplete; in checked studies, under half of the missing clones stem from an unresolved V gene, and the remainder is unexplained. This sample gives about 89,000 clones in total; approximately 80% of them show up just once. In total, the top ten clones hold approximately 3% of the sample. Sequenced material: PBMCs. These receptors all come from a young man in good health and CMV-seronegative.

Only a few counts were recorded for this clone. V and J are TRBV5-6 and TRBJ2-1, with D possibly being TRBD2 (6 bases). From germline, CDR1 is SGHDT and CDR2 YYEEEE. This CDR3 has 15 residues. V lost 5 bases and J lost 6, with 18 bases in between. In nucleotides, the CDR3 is TGTGCCAGCAGTTACCGCATCAGGGAGGTCAATGAGCAGTTCTTC. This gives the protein CASSYRIREVNEQFF. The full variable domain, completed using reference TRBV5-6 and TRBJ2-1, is DAGVTQSPTHLIKTRGQQVTLRCSPKSGHDTVSWYQQALGQGPQFIFQYYEEEERQRGNFPDRFSGHQFPNYSSELNVNALLLGDSALYLCASSYRIREVNEQFFGPGTRLTVL.

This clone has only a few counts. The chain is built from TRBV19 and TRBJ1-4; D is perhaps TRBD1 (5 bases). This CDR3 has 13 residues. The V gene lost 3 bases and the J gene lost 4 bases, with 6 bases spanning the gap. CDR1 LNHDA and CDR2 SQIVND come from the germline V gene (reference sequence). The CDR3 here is CASSIRVNEKLFF. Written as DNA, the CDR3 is TGTGCCAGTAGTATCAGGGTTAATGAAAAACTGTTTTTT.

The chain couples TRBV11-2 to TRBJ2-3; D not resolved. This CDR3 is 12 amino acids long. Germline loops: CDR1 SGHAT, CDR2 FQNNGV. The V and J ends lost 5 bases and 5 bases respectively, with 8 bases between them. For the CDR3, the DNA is TGTGCCAGCAGCCTGACAAAAGATACGCAGTATTTT. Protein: CASSLTKDTQYF. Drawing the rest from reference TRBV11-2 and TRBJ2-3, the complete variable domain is EAGVAQSPRYKIIEKRQSVAFWCNPISGHATLYWYQQILGQGPKLLIQFQNNGVVDDSQLPKDRFSAERLKGVDSTLKIQPAKLEDSAVYLCASSLTKDTQYFGPGTRLTVL.

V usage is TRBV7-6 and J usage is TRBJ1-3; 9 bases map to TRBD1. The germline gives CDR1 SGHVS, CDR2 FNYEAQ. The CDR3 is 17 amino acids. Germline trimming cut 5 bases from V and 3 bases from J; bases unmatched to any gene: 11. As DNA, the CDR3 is TGTGCCAGCAGCGACTCCGGGACAGGGTTTCTTGGAAACACCATATATTTT. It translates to CASSDSGTGFLGNTIYF.

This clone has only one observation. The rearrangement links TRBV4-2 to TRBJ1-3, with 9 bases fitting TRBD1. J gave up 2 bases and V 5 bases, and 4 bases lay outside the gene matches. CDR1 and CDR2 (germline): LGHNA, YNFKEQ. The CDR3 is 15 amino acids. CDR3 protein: CASSETGGAGNTIYF. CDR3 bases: TGTGCCAGCAGCGAAACAGGGGGCGCTGGAAACACCATATATTTT.